The 24 T cell receptor beta chains below come from one sample, sequenced in a study of Graves' ophthalmopathy and Graves' hyperthyroidism. RNA transcripts were the source from which TCR beta CDR3 regions were amplified. RT-PCR in the first round used HTBI primers; a second-round multiplex PCR followed. TCRdb analysed the multiplex PCR reads with MiXCR anew, one entry per CDR3 protein. The table lists under 800,000 distinct CDR3 sequences, 20% to 25% of them singletons. The sequencing input was peripheral blood. Receptors were obtained from a woman aged 18-29 years with stable Graves' hyperthyroidism. Some clones in this sample may be carry-over from other donors' samples.

This clonotype was picked up many times. The chain uses TRBV7-2 and TRBJ2-7, with D hard to call. The CDR3 length is 12 residues. Trimming shortened V by 1 base and J by 6 bases, and 7 bases separated the two germline ends. Germline CDR1 reads SGHTA; CDR2 reads FQGNSA. The CDR3 is CASSLEVGEQYF. Written as DNA, the CDR3 is TGTGCCAGCAGCTTAGAGGTGGGCGAGCAGTACTTC. Full variable domain (missing parts from reference TRBV7-2 and TRBJ2-7): GAGVSQSPSNKVTEKGKDVELRCDPISGHTALYWYRQSLGQGLEFLIYFQGNSAPDKSGLPSDRFSAERTGGSVSTLTIQRTQQEDSAVYLCASSLEVGEQYFGPGTRLTVT.

This sequence joins TRBV28 and TRBJ1-2, with 7 bases lining up with TRBD1. Germline V gives CDR1 MDHEN, CDR2 SYDVKM. The CDR3 is made up of 14 amino acids. V gave up 3 bases and J gave up 4 bases; unmatched junction bases: 5. The CDR3 loop is CASSFGDSPYGYTF. The CDR3 DNA is TGTGCCAGCAGTTTTGGGGACAGTCCCTATGGCTACACCTTC.

This clonotype was found a few times. This chain connects TRBV12-3 or TRBV12-4 to TRBJ1-1; 7 nucleotides align to TRBD1. V was pared by 6 bases and J by 1 base, with 8 bases of the junction left unmatched. This CDR3 has 15 residues. CDR3 protein: CASSPYYRGNTEAFF. CDR3 in DNA: TGTGCCAGCAGCCCTTACTACAGGGGGAACACTGAAGCTTTCTTT.

Many counts were recorded for this clonotype. CDR3 in amino acids: CASSPGSLLNTEAFF. The CDR3 DNA follows: TGTGCCAGCTCACCGGGCAGCCTCCTGAACACTGAAGCTTTCTTT. The chain recombines TRBV18 with TRBJ1-1; no clear D. V lost 3 bases, J lost 0 bases, and 11 bases lay in between. From germline, CDR1 is KGHSH and CDR2 LQKENI. This CDR3 has 15 residues.

This clonotype has at least ten counts. This chain connects TRBV13 to TRBJ1-1, with D unclear. Trimming stripped 2 bases from V and 0 bases from J, with 10 bases between. Per the germline V gene, CDR1 is PRHDT and CDR2 is FYEKMQ (reference sequence). This CDR3 has 15 amino acids. This CDR3 is CASSLLTELNTEAFF. CDR3 DNA sequence: TGTGCCAGCAGCTTATTAACGGAACTGAACACTGAAGCTTTCTTT.

This clonotype was recorded many times. V gene TRBV6-5 combines with J gene TRBJ2-5; D not certain. Between the trimmed V and J ends, which lost 0 bases and 1 base, there was a span of 12 bases. Germline CDR1 and CDR2: MNHEY and SVGAGI. CDR3 length: 16 amino acids. CDR3 amino acids: CASSYSIGQFQETQYF. CDR3 bases: TGTGCCAGCAGTTACTCGATCGGGCAGTTCCAAGAGACCCAGTACTTC.

The rearrangement joins TRBV11-1 to TRBJ2-7; 13 nucleotides line up with TRBD2. The germline CDR1 and CDR2 sequences are SGHAT and FQDESV (reference sequence). V lost 5 bases to trimming and J lost 7 bases; unmatched junction nucleotides: 11. The CDR3 length is 16 residues. The CDR3 sequence: CASSGPRTSGGFEQYF. The CDR3 DNA is TGTGCCAGCAGCGGACCTCGGACTAGCGGGGGATTTGAGCAGTACTTC.

V and J are TRBV7-2 and TRBJ1-5; the D is unclear. V gave up 1 base and J gave up 7 bases, with 14 bases separating them. The germline V gene encodes CDR1 SGHTA and CDR2 FQGNSA. The CDR3 length is 15 residues. The CDR3 region has the DNA TGTGCCAGCAGCTTAGTTTTAGGGATGGAGCAGCCCCAGCATTTT. Its protein product is CASSLVLGMEQPQHF. Drawing the rest from reference TRBV7-2 and TRBJ1-5, the complete variable domain is GAGVSQSPSNKVTEKGKDVELRCDPISGHTALYWYRQSLGQGLEFLIYFQGNSAPDKSGLPSDRFSAERTGGSVSTLTIQRTQQEDSAVYLCASSLVLGMEQPQHFGDGTRLSIL.

This clonotype was counted only a few times. The chain links TRBV6-1 to TRBJ2-7; 8 nucleotides agree with TRBD2. V gave up 7 bases and J gave up 0 bases; unmatched junction bases: 11. Germline CDR1 reads MNHNS; CDR2 reads SASEGT. The CDR3 is 16 residues long. CDR3 protein: CASTGWGGRSSYEQYF. The CDR3 DNA reads as TGTGCCAGCACCGGTTGGGGCGGGAGGAGCTCCTACGAGCAGTACTTC.

This clonotype was detected ten times or more. The chain uses TRBV4-1 and TRBJ1-6; maybe TRBD1 (5 bases). Germline values: CDR1 MGHRA, CDR2 YSYEKL. V was shortened by 0 bases and J by 5 bases, with 17 bases between the two germline ends. This CDR3 is built from 18 residues. This CDR3 reads CASSQDSPGRANNSPLHF. In DNA form, the CDR3 reads TGCGCCAGCAGCCAAGATTCCCCCGGCAGGGCTAATAATTCACCCCTCCACTTT.

Only a few counts were recorded for this clonotype. The chain is built from TRBV6-1 and TRBJ2-5; possibly TRBD1 for D (5 bases). Germline-derived CDR1 and CDR2 are MNHNS and SASEGT. V lost 9 bases to trimming and J lost 5 bases, with 16 bases between them. This CDR3 has 13 residues. CDR3: CASLRVDLETQYF. The CDR3 nucleotides read TGTGCCAGTCTCAGGGTGGATTTGGAGACCCAGTACTTC.

Only a few counts were recorded for this clonotype. The chain joins TRBV9 to TRBJ1-5, with TRBD1 matching over 7 bases. V lost 4 bases and J lost 4; bases outside the gene matches: 8. The germline gives CDR1 SGDLS, CDR2 YYNGEE. CDR3 length equals 15 residues. The CDR3 spells CASSSQGGLNQPQHF. CDR3 DNA: TGTGCCAGCAGCTCCCAGGGGGGCTTGAATCAGCCCCAGCATTTT.

This clonotype was detected many times. J is TRBJ2-5 and V is TRBV12-3 or TRBV12-4; either TRBD1 or TRBD2 may fit D (5 bases each). This CDR3 has 14 amino acids. V lost 1 base to trimming and J lost 5 bases, with 11 bases between them. CDR3 sequence: CASSLGQGGETQYF. The DNA of the CDR3 is TGTGCCAGCAGTTTAGGTCAGGGCGGGGAGACCCAGTACTTC.

In this sample, this clonotype turned up many times. The chain employs TRBV18 and TRBJ1-1; perhaps TRBD1 as D (5 bases). The V end lost 2 bases, the J end lost 5 bases, and 15 bases lay between the germline ends. This CDR3 has 15 amino acids. Per the germline V gene, CDR1 is KGHSH and CDR2 is LQKENI. The CDR3 coding sequence is TGTGCCAGCTCACCAACGGCAGGGCGTGGGACTGAAGCTTTCTTT. Protein: CASSPTAGRGTEAFF.

Ten or more counts support this clonotype. CDR3 DNA: TGCAGTACACGTCTACTAGCGGGGGGGCTTGAGACCCAGTACTTC. Amino acids: CSTRLLAGGLETQYF. The rearrangement uses TRBV20-1 and TRBJ2-5, with 13 bases aligning to TRBD2. V shed 8 bases, J shed 5 bases, and the junction held 11 bases outside the gene matches. The CDR3 has 15 amino acids. CDR1 and CDR2 from the germline V gene are DFQATT and SNEGSKA (reference sequence).

In regard to this clonotype: Compared with germline, one end of the junction differs, possibly owing to a read error. The V gene is TRBV28, the J gene TRBJ2-4; the D gene is possibly TRBD2 (6 bases). Germline CDR1 MDHEN, CDR2 SYDVKM. The CDR3 is 13 amino acids. CDR3 bases: TGTGCCAGCAGGACCGACGGGAGAAACATTAAGTACTTC. Protein product: CASRTDGRNIKYF.

This clonotype was counted ten times or more. J is TRBJ2-7 and V is TRBV11-2, with 10 bases fitting TRBD2. In germline, CDR1 is SGHAT, CDR2 FQNNGV. The J segment lost 5 bases and the V segment lost 2 bases, leaving 3 bases of the junction unmatched. This CDR3 is built from 14 residues. CDR3 region: CASSLTTSGHEQYF. CDR3 nucleotide sequence: TGTGCCAGCAGCTTAACGACTAGCGGGCACGAGCAGTACTTC.

The chain is built from TRBV6-1 and TRBJ2-7; D is uncertain. CDR3 size: 12 residues. Germline V CDR1 and CDR2: MNHNS, SASEGT. V was clipped by 5 bases and J by 4 bases, with 9 bases between them. CDR3 DNA sequence: TGTGCCAGCAGTCCAGACATGTACGAGCAGTACTTC. As protein: CASSPDMYEQYF.

This clonotype appeared many times. The V gene is TRBV2, the J gene TRBJ2-5; unclear D gene. The CDR3 consists of 13 residues. Trimming removed 6 bases from V and 1 base from J, with 9 bases in between. The germline CDR1 and CDR2 sequences are SNHLY and FYNNEI. The CDR3 nucleotides read TGTGCCAGCAGAGAGAACAGCCAAGAGACCCAGTACTTC. Translating it yields CASRENSQETQYF.

CDR3 sequence (DNA): TGTGCCTGGAGTGTATTTGGCCTCCAAGAGACCCAGTACTTC. Amino acid sequence: CAWSVFGLQETQYF. The gene calls are TRBV30 and TRBJ2-5, with D uncertain. This CDR3 region has 14 residues. The V end lost 0 bases, the J end lost 1 base, and 9 bases lay between the germline ends. Germline CDR1 is GTSNPN and CDR2 is SVGIG (reference sequence).

This clonotype was counted ten times or more. The chain is built from TRBV6-1 and TRBJ2-7; D not resolved. With 2 bases removed from V and 3 bases from J, the gap between germline ends came to 11 bases. Germline V CDR1 and CDR2: MNHNS, SASEGT. This CDR3 is built from 14 residues. The CDR3 spells CASSEPSDNYEQYF. The DNA for the CDR3 is TGTGCCAGCAGTGAACCCTCAGACAACTACGAGCAGTACTTC.

The chain carries TRBV28 and TRBJ2-5, with D uncertain. In germline, CDR1 is MDHEN, CDR2 SYDVKM. The CDR3 is made up of 13 amino acids. V was cut by 6 bases and J by 5 bases, with 13 bases left in between. The CDR3 sequence is CASRGWPWETQYF. As DNA, the CDR3 is TGTGCCAGCAGAGGTTGGCCCTGGGAGACCCAGTACTTC.

Many counts were recorded for this clonotype. V gene TRBV28 combines with J gene TRBJ1-5; possible D gene TRBD1, 5 bases. The V and J ends lost 7 bases and 2 bases respectively, with 24 bases between them. This CDR3 comprises 18 residues. From germline, CDR1 is MDHEN and CDR2 SYDVKM. The CDR3 region is CASTSPQGDPRGNQPQHF. CDR3 DNA sequence: TGTGCCAGCACCTCACCCCAAGGGGACCCGAGGGGCAATCAGCCCCAGCATTTT.

This clonotype was detected ten times or more. This chain joins TRBV10-3 and TRBJ2-6; TRBD1 matches at 10 bases. This CDR3 has 17 amino acids. The trim removed 9 bases at V and 2 bases at J, leaving 10 bases unmatched. Per the germline V gene, CDR1 is ENHRY and CDR2 is SYGVKD. The CDR3 here is CAITPGTGVTGANVLTF. CDR3 bases: TGTGCCATTACACCCGGGACAGGGGTTACTGGGGCCAACGTCCTGACTTTC.